This T cell receptor beta chain was found in a study of T cell repertoires in cytomegalovirus infection. Study as a whole: CMV epitopes that were recently identified and HLA-C-restricted were used alongside well-studied HLA-B-restricted ones.

A note on this clonotype: The antigen is undetermined.

TCRdb independently ran MiXCR on the reads; one entry per CDR3 protein. This repertoire shows approximately 910,000 distinct CDR3 sequences, roughly 31% found once; its top ten account for roughly an eighth. Trimming took 5 bases from V and 5 from J; bases not matched to a gene: 6. In germline, CDR1 is MNHEY, CDR2 SVGEGT. This CDR3 has 13 amino acids. This chain links TRBV6-2 or TRBV6-3 with TRBJ2-7, with 7 bases that match TRBD1. The starting material was cultured CD8+ T cells from PBMCs, obtained from culture after CMV antigen stimulation. This sequence was found in a human donor in good health (CMV status not recorded). Some clones in this sample may be carry-over from other donors' samples. DNA for the CDR3: TGTGCCAGCAGTCTTTACAGGGGCAACGAGCAGTACGTC. Translation: CASSLYRGNEQYV.